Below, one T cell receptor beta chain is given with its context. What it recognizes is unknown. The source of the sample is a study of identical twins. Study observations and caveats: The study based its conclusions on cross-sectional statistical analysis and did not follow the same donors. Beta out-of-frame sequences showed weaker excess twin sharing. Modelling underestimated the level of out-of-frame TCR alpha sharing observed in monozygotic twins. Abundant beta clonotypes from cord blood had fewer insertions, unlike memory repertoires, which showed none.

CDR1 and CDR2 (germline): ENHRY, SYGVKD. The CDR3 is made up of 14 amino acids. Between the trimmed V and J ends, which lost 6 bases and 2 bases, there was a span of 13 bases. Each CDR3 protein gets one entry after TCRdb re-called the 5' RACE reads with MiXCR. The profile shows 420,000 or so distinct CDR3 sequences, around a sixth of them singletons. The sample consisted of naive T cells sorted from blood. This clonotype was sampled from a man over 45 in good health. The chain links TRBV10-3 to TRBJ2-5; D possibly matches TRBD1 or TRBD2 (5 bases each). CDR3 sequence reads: CAIRASGGQETQYF. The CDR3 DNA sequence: TGTGCCATCAGGGCCTCTGGGGGACAAGAGACCCAGTACTTC.